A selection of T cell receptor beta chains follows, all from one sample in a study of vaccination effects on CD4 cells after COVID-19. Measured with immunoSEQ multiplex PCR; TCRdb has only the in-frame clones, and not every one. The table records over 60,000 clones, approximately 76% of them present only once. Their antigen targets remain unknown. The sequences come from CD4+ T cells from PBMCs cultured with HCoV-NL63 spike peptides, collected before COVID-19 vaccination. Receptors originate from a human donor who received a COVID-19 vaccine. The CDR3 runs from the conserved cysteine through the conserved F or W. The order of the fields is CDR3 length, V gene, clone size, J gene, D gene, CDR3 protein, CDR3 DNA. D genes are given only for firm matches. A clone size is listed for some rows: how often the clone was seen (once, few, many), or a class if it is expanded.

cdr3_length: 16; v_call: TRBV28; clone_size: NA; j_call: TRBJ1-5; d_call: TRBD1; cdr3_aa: CASRLRGQGAHQPQHF; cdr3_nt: TGTGCCAGCAGACTTAGGGGACAGGGGGCCCATCAGCCCCAGCATTTT
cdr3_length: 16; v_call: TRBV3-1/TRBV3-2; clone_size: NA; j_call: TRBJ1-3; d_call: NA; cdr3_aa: CASSQDGGNSGNTIYF; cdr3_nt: TGTGCCAGCAGCCAAGATGGAGGAAACTCTGGAAACACCATATATTTT
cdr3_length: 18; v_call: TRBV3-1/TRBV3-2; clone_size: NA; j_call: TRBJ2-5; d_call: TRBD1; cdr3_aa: CASSQDSVTGGYWKTQYF; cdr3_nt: TGTGCCAGCAGCCAAGATTCGGTGACAGGGGGCTACTGGAAGACCCAGTACTTC
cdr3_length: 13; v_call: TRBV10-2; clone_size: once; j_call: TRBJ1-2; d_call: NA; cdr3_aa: CASTPGQNYGYTF; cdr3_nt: TGCGCCAGCACCCCCGGACAGAACTATGGCTACACCTTC
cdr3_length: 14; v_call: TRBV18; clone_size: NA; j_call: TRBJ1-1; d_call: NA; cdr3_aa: CASSPGTGRTEAFF; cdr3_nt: TGTGCCAGCTCACCAGGGACGGGGCGCACTGAAGCTTTCTTT
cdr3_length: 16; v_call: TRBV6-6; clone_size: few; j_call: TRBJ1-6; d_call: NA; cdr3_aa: CASSRTASSYNSPLHF; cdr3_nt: TGTGCCAGCAGCCGGACAGCCAGCTCCTATAATTCACCCCTCCACTTT
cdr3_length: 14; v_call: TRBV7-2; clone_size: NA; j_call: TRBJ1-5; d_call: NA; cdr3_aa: CASSPAGYNQPQHF; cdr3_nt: TGTGCCAGCAGCCCAGCAGGGTACAATCAGCCCCAGCATTTT
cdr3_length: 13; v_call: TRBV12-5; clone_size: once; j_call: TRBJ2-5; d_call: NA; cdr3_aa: CASGARVRETQYF; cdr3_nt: TGTGCTAGTGGTGCCAGGGTGCGGGAGACCCAGTACTTC
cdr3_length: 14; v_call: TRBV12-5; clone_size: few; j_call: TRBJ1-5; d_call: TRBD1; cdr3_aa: CASGPDRPYGPQHF; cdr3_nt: TGTGCTAGTGGACCGGACAGGCCATACGGGCCCCAGCATTTT
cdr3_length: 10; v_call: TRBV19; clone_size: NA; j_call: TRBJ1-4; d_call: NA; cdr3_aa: CASNREKLFF; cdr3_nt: TGTGCCAGTAACCGTGAAAAACTGTTTTTT
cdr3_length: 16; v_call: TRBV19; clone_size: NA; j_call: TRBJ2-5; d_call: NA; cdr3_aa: CASSIGFAAAQETQYF; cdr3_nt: TGTGCCAGTAGTATAGGCTTCGCGGCCGCTCAAGAGACCCAGTACTTC
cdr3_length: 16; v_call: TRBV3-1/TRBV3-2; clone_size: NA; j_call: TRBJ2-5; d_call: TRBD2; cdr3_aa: CASSRASGGVVETQYF; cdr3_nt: TGTGCCAGCAGCCGGGCTAGCGGGGGGGTTGTAGAGACCCAGTACTTC
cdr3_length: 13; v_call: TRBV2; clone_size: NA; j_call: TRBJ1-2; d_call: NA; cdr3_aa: CASSVRLDYGYTF; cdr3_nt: TGTGCCAGCAGTGTGCGCCTCGACTATGGCTACACCTTC
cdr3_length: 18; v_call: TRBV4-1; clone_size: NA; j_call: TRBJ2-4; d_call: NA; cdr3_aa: CASSQGLQTTGAKNIQYF; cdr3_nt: TGCGCCAGCAGCCAAGGGCTACAGACCACGGGAGCCAAAAACATTCAGTACTTC
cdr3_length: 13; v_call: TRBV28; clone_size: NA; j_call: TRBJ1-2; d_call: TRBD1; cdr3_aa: CASSPDRGWGYTF; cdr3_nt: TGTGCCAGCAGTCCGGACAGGGGGTGGGGCTACACCTTC
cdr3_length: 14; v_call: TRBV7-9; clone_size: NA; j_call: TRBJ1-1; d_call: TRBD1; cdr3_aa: CASSYDRGNTEAFF; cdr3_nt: TGTGCCAGCAGCTACGACAGGGGAAACACTGAAGCTTTCTTT
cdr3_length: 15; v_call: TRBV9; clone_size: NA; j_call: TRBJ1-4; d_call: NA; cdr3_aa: CASSVMGGLNEKLFF; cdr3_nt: TGTGCCAGCAGCGTAATGGGGGGCTTAAATGAAAAACTGTTTTTT
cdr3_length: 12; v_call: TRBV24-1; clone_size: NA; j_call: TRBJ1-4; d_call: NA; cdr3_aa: CATARGCEKLFF; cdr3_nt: TGTGCCACCGCGAGGGGCTGTGAAAAACTGTTTTTT
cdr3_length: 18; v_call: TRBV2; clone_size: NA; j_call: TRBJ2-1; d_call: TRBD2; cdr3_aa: CASRDPGLAGGIGSEQFF; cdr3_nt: TGTGCCAGCAGGGATCCGGGACTAGCGGGGGGGATCGGGTCCGAGCAGTTCTTC
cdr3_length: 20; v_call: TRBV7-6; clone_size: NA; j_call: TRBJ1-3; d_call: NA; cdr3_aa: CASSLGVGMTGTISGNTIYF; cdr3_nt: TGTGCCAGCAGCTTAGGAGTTGGGATGACAGGAACTATCTCTGGAAACACCATATATTTT
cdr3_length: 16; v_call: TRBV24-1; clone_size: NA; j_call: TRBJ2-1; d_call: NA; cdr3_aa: CATSDPTGASYNEQFF; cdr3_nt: TGTGCCACCAGTGACCCTACAGGAGCCTCCTACAATGAGCAGTTCTTC
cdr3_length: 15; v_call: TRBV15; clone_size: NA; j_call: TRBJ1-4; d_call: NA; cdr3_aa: CATSREGSANEKLFF; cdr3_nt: TGTGCCACCAGCAGGGAGGGTTCAGCTAATGAAAAACTGTTTTTT
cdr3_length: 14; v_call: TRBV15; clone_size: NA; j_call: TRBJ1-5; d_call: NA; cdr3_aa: CATSRDPGNQPQHF; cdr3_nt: TGTGCCACCAGCAGAGATCCGGGCAATCAGCCCCAGCATTTT
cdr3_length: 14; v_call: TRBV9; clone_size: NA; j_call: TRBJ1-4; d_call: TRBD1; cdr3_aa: CASSVAGGVEKLFF; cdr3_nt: TGTGCCAGCAGCGTAGCAGGGGGGGTCGAAAAACTGTTTTTT
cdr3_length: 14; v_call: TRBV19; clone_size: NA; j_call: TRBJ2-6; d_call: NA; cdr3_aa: CASLSRSGANVLTF; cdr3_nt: TGTGCCAGCTTATCCCGCTCTGGGGCCAACGTCCTGACTTTC
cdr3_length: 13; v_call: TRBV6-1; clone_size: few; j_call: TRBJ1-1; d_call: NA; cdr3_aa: CASSEVLNTEAFF; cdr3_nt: TGTGCCAGCAGTGAAGTCTTGAACACTGAAGCTTTCTTT
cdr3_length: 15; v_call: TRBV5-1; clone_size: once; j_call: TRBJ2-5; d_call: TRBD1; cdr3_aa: CASSPRQGSLETQYF; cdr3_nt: TGCGCCAGCAGCCCTCGACAGGGTAGTTTAGAGACCCAGTACTTC
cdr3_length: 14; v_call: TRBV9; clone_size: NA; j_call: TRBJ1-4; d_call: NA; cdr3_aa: CASSGNRGAEKLFF; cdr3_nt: TGTGCCAGCAGCGGAAACCGGGGGGCTGAAAAACTGTTTTTT
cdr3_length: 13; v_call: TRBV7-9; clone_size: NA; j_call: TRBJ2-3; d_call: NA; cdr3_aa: CASSLVGTDTQYF; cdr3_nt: TGTGCCAGCAGCTTAGTCGGGACAGATACGCAGTATTTT
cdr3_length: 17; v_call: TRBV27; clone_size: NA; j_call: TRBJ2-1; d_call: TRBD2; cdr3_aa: CASRPAGQGLAGGEQFF; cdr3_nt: TGTGCCAGCAGACCGGCAGGACAGGGACTAGCGGGTGGAGAGCAGTTCTTC
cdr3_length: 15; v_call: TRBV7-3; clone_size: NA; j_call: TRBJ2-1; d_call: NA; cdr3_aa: CASSAQGGFYNEQFF; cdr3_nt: TGTGCCAGCAGCGCACAGGGAGGCTTTTACAATGAGCAGTTCTTC
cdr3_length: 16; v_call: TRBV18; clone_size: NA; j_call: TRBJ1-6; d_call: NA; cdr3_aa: CASSPLGTGKNSPLHF; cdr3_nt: TGTGCCAGCTCACCACTTGGTACAGGGAAGAATTCACCCCTCCACTTT
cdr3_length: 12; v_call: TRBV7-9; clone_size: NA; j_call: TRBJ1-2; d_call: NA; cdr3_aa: CASSRAYYGYTF; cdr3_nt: TGTGCCAGCTCGAGGGCATACTATGGCTACACCTTC
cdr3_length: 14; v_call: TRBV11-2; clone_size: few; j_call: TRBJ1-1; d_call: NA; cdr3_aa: CASSPTGTNTEAFF; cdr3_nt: TGTGCCAGCAGCCCAACAGGGACGAACACTGAAGCTTTCTTT
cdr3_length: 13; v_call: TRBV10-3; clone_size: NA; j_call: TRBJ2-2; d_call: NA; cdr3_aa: CAINPGGTGELFF; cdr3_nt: TGTGCCATCAACCCAGGGGGGACCGGGGAGCTGTTTTTT
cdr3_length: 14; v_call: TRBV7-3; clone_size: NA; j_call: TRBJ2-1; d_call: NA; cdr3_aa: CASSLTGGMGEQFF; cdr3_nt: TGTGCCAGCAGCTTAACGGGCGGAATGGGCGAGCAGTTCTTC
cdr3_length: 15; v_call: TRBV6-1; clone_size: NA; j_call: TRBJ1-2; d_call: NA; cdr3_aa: CASSEPGREDYGYTF; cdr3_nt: TGTGCCAGCAGTGAACCCGGCAGGGAAGACTATGGCTACACCTTC
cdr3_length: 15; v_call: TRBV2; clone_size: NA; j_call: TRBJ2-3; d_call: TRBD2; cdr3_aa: CASRFLAGATDTQYF; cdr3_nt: TGTGCCAGCAGGTTTCTAGCGGGGGCCACAGATACGCAGTATTTT
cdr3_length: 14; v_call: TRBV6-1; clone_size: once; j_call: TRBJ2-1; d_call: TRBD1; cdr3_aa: CASSEQGAYNEQFF; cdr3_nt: TGTGCCAGCAGTGAACAGGGGGCCTACAATGAGCAGTTCTTC
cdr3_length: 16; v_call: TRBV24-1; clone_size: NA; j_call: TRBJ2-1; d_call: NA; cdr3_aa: CATSDSSGQRRDEQFF; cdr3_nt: TGTGCCACCAGTGATTCGTCGGGACAACGGCGCGATGAGCAGTTCTTC
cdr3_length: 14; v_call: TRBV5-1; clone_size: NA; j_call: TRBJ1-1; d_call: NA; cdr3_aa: CASSFEGLTTEAFF; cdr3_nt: TGCGCCAGCAGCTTCGAGGGTCTGACCACTGAAGCTTTCTTT
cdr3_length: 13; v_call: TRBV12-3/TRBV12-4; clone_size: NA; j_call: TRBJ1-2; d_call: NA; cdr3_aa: CASSFKGGRRYTF; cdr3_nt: TGTGCCAGCAGTTTTAAGGGAGGCAGACGCTACACCTTC
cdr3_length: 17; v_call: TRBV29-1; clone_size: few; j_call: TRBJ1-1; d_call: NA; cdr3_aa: CSGGVPLVRGSNTEAFF; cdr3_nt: TGCAGCGGGGGGGTTCCGCTTGTCAGGGGATCGAACACTGAAGCTTTCTTT
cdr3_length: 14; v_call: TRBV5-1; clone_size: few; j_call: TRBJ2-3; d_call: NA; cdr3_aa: CASSLVDSSYTQYF; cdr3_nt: TGCGCCAGCAGCTTGGTGGACAGCTCATATACGCAGTATTTT
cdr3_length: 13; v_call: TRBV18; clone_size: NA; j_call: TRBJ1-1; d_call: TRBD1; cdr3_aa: CASSYQGATEAFF; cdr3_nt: TGTGCCAGCTCATATCAGGGGGCGACTGAAGCTTTCTTT